Following are 2 T cell receptor beta chains from one sample sequenced in a study of OX40 agonist ivuxolimab in advanced cancers. Profiled with immunoSEQ multiplex PCR; TCRdb holds only in-frame clones, not every one. Here the sample spans some 70,000 clones, roughly 80% being singletons. Specimen: CD4+ or CD8+ T cells sorted from blood, collected in a trial of the OX40 agonist ivuxolimab. The source of these receptors is an adult with an advanced solid tumor such as melanoma, head and neck, liver or kidney cancer.

The V and J genes are TRBV5-4 and TRBJ2-1, with TRBD2 matching 10 bases. The ends lost 1 base at V and 7 bases at J; junction bases unmatched: 8. This CDR3 is 16 amino acids long. The germline CDR1 and CDR2 sequences are SGHNT and YYREEE (reference sequence). CDR3 DNA sequence: TGTGCCAGCAGCTTGTATCTCGCTAGCGGGGGAAATGAGCAGTTCTTC. Amino acid sequence: CASSLYLASGGNEQFF.

V is TRBV5-1 and J is TRBJ2-5; D unresolved. V was shortened by 0 bases and J by 4 bases, with 10 bases between the two germline ends. The V gene's germline CDR1 is SGHRS and CDR2 YFSETQ. This CDR3 has 14 residues. The DNA of the CDR3 is TGCGCCAGCAGCTTGGTTACAGCCCTAGAGACCCAGTACTTC. Protein product: CASSLVTALETQYF.